This TCR beta chain was observed in a study of control samples from healthy donors and cancer patients. Sequenced by immunoSEQ multiplex PCR; TCRdb stores in-frame clones only, minus some. This table holds some 96,000 clones, roughly 84% found once. The V gene lost 5 bases and the J gene lost 7 bases, with 15 bases spanning the gap. From germline, CDR1 is GTSNPN and CDR2 SVGIG (reference sequence). The CDR3 extends over 13 amino acids. The TCR originated in a woman aged 50 to 60 in good health. Sequences were obtained from blood. The V call is TRBV30, the J call TRBJ1-5; the D gene is possibly TRBD1 (5 bases). CDR3 nucleotide sequence: TGTGCCTGGTCCTACCCTGGGGGGCAGCCCCAGCATTTT. This encodes CAWSYPGGQPQHF.